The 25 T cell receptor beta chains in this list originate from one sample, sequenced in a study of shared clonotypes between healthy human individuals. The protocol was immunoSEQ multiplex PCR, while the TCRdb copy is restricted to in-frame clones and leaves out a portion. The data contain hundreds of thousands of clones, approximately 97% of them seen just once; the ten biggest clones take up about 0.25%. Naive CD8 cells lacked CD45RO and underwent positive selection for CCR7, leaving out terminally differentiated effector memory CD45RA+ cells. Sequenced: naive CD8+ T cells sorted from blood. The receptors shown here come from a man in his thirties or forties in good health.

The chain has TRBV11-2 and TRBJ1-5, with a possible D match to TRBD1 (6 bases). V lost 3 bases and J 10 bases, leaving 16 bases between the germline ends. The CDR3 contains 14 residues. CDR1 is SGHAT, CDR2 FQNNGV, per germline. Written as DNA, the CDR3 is TGTGCCAGCAGCTTCGGGACCGCGACAGGACCCCAGCATTTT. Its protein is CASSFGTATGPQHF.

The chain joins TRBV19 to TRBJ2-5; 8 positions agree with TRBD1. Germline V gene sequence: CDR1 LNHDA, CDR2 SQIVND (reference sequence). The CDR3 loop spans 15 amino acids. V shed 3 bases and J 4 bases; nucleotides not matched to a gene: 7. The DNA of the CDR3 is TGTGCCAGTAGTATCGGGACAGGTGTCGCAGAGACCCAGTACTTC. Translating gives CASSIGTGVAETQYF.

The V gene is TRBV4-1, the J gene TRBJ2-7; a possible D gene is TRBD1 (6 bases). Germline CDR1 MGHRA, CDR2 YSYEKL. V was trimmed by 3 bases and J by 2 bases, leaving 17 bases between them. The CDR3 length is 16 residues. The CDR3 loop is CASSHPALDRTYEQYF. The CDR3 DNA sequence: TGCGCCAGCAGCCACCCGGCGTTGGACAGAACCTACGAGCAGTACTTC.

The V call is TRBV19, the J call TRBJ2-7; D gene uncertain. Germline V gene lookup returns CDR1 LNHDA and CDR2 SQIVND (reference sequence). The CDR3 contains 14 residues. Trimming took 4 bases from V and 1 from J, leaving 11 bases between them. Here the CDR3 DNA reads TGTGCCAGTAGTAGGCTACCTGAGTCCTACGAGCAGTACTTC. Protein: CASSRLPESYEQYF.

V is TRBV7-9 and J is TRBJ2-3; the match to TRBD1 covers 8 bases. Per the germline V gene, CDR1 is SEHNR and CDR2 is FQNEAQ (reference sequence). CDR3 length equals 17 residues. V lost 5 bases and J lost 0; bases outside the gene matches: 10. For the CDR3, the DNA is TGTGCCAGCAGCCCGCCGGGGACAGGCTATAGCACAGATACGCAGTATTTT. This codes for CASSPPGTGYSTDTQYF. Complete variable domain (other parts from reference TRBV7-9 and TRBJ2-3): DTGVSQNPRHKITKRGQNVTFRCDPISEHNRLYWYRQTLGQGPEFLTYFQNEAQLEKSRLLSDRFSAERPKGSFSTLEIQRTEQGDSAMYLCASSPPGTGYSTDTQYFGPGTRLTVL.

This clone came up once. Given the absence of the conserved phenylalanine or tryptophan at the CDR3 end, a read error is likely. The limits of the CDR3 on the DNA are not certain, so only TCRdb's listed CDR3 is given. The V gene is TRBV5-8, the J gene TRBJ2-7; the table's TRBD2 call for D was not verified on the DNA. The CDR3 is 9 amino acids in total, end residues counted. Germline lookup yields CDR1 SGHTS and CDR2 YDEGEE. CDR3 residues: CASSFESRD.

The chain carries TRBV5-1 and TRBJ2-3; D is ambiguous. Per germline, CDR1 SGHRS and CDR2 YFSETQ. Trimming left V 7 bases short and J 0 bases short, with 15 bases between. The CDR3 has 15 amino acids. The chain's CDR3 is CASWPEPASTDTQYF. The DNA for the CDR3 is TGCGCCAGCTGGCCTGAGCCAGCTAGCACAGATACGCAGTATTTT.

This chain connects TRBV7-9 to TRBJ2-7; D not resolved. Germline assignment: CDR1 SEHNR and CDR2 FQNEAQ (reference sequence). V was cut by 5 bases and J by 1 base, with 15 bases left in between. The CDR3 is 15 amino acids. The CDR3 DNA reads TGTGCCAGCAGCAATGGTGGGGTAGAATCCTACGAGCAGTACTTC. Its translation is CASSNGGVESYEQYF.

The CDR3 bases are TGTGGCACGACTAGCGGGGCGAACACCGGGGAGCTGTTTTTT. Protein: CGTTSGANTGELFF. The rearrangement uses TRBV7-5 and TRBJ2-2; TRBD2, the table's D call, was not compared with the DNA. TRBV7-5 is a known pseudogene. CDR3 length equals 14 residues.

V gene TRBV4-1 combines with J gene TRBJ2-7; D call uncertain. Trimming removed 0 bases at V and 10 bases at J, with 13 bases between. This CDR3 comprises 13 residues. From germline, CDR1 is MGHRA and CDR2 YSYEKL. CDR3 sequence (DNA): TGCGCCAGCAGCCAAGAGTCATCCCTCGGACAGTACTTC. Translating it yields CASSQESSLGQYF.

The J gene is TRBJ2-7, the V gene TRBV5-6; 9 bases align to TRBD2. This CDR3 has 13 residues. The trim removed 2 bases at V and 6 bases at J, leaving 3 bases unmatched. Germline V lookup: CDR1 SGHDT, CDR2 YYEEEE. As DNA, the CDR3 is TGTGCCAGCAGCTTCGGGACTAGCACCGAGCAGTACTTC. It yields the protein CASSFGTSTEQYF.

CDR3 region: CASSPESDEQYF. The CDR3 nucleotides read TGTGCCAGCAGTCCCGAGAGCGACGAGCAGTACTTC. The chain carries TRBV6-5 and TRBJ2-7, with D unclear. Trimming stripped 5 bases from V and 5 bases from J, with 10 bases between. The CDR3 is made up of 12 amino acids. Germline CDR1 reads MNHEY; CDR2 reads SVGAGI.

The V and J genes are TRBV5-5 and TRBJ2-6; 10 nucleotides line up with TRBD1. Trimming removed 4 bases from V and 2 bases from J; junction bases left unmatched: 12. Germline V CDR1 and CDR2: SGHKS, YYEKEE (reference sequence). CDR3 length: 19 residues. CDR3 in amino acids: CASSLGGQGVSAGANVLTF. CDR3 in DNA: TGTGCCAGCAGCCTTGGCGGACAGGGGGTGTCCGCTGGGGCCAACGTCCTGACTTTC.

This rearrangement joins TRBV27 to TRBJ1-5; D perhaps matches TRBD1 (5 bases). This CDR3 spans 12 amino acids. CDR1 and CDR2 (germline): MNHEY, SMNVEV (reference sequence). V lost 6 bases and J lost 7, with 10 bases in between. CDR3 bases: TGTGCCAGCAGCCCGGGACCGCAGCCCCAGCATTTT. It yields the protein CASSPGPQPQHF.

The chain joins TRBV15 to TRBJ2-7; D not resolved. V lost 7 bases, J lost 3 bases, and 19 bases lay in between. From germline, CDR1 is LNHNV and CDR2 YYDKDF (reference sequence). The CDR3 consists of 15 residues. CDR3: CATNRSANCIYEQYF. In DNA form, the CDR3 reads TGTGCCACCAACCGCTCCGCCAATTGTATCTACGAGCAGTACTTC. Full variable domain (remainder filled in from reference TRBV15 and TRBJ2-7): DAMVIQNPRYQVTQFGKPVTLSCSQTLNHNVMYWYQQKSSQAPKLLFHYYDKDFNNEADTPDNFQSRRPNTSFCFLDIRSPGLGDTAMYLCATNRSANCIYEQYFGPGTRLTVT.

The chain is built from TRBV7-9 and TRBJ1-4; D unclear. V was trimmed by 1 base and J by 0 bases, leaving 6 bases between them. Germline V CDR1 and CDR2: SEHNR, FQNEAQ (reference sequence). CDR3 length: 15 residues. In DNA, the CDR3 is TGTGCCAGCAGCTTAGAGGTAGCAACTAATGAAAAACTGTTTTTT. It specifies CASSLEVATNEKLFF.

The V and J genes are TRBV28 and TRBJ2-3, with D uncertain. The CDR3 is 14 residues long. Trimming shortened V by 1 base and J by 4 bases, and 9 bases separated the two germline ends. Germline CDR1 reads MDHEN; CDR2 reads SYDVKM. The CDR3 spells CASSLSDNSDTQYF. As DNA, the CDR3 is TGTGCCAGCAGTTTATCCGACAACTCAGATACGCAGTATTTT.

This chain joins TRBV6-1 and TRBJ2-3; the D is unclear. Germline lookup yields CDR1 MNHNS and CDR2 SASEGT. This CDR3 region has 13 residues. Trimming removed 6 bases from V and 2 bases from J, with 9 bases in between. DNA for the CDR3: TGTGCCAGCAGGCCCCTGACCACAGATACGCAGTATTTT. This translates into CASRPLTTDTQYF.

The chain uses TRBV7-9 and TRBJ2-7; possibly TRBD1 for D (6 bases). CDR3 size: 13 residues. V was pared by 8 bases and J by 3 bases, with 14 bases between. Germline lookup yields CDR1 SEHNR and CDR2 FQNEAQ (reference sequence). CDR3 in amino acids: CASQPQGFYEQYF. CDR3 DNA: TGTGCCAGCCAACCGCAGGGGTTCTACGAGCAGTACTTC.

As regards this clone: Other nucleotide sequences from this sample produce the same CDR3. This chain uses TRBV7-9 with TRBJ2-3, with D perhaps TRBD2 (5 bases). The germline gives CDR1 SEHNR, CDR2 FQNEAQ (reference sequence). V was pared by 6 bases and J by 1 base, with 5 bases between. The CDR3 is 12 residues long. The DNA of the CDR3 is TGTGCCAGCAGTAGCGGCACAGATACGCAGTATTTT. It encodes CASSSGTDTQYF. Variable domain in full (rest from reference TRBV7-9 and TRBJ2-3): DTGVSQNPRHKITKRGQNVTFRCDPISEHNRLYWYRQTLGQGPEFLTYFQNEAQLEKSRLLSDRFSAERPKGSFSTLEIQRTEQGDSAMYLCASSSGTDTQYFGPGTRLTVL.

Written as DNA, the CDR3 is TGTGCCAGTAGTCCGCACAGTAGCGGGAACACCGGGGAGCTGTTTTTT. Encoded protein: CASSPHSSGNTGELFF. V and J are TRBV19 and TRBJ2-2; D may be TRBD2 (6 bases). Trimming cost V 5 bases and J 1 base, with 14 bases left between them. The germline CDR1 and CDR2 sequences are LNHDA and SQIVND (reference sequence). CDR3 length equals 16 residues. The entire variable domain, with the rest obtained from reference TRBV19 and TRBJ2-2, is as follows: DGGITQSPKYLFRKEGQNVTLSCEQNLNHDAMYWYRQDPGQGLRLIYYSQIVNDFQKGDIAEGYSVSREKKESFPLTVTSAQKNPTAFYLCASSPHSSGNTGELFFGEGSRLTVL.

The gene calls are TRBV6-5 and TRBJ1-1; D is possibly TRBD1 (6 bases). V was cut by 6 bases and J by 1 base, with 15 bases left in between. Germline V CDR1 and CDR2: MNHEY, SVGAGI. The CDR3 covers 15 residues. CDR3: CASRPSTGPNTEAFF. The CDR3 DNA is TGTGCCAGCAGACCTTCGACAGGACCGAACACTGAAGCTTTCTTT.

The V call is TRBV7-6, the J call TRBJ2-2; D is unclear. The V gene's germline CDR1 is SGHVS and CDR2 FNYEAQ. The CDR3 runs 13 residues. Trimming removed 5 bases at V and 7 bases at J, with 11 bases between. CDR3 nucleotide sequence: TGTGCCAGCAGCCAGGTCCTTGACGGGGAGCTGTTTTTT. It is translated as CASSQVLDGELFF.

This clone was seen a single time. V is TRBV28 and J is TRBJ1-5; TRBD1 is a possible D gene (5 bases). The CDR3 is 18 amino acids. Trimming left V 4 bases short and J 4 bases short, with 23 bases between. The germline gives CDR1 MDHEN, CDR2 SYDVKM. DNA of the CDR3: TGTGCCAGCAGTTCAGATCCGGGACTGATTCTGTGGAATCAGCCCCAGCATTTT. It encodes CASSSDPGLILWNQPQHF.

CDR3 sequence (DNA): TGTGCCAGTAGTATAGGTGTATTCACAGATACGCAGTATTTT. Translation gives CASSIGVFTDTQYF. The genes are TRBV19 and TRBJ2-3; D is undetermined. V gave up 1 base and J gave up 2 bases, with 7 bases separating them. Per the germline V gene, CDR1 is LNHDA and CDR2 is SQIVND (reference sequence). The CDR3 contains 14 residues.